The T cell receptor (beta chain) under discussion was sequenced for a study of lymphopenia after photon versus proton radiotherapy. General study points: Photon-treated patients lost naive T cells and TCR diversity; proton-treated stayed stable.

Assay: immunoSEQ multiplex PCR; the TCRdb copy retains only in-frame clones and omits some. The data hold tens of thousands of clones, with about four fifths observed a single time. As regards this clone: Its matching antigen is unknown.

This CDR3 has 15 residues. V lost 2 bases and J lost 2, with 7 bases in between. The germline CDR1 and CDR2 sequences are MNHEY and SVGAGI. This chain connects TRBV6-5 to TRBJ2-6; no reliable D call. The starting material was peripheral blood, obtained from a patient treated with proton-based radiotherapy. This TCR was sampled from a man between 60 and 75 years old with pancreatic cancer. The CDR3 DNA follows: TGTGCCAGCAGTTACAGATACCCTGGGGCCAACGTCCTGACTTTC. Translating gives CASSYRYPGANVLTF.